This T cell receptor beta chain comes out of a study of metastatic and nonmetastatic thyroid tumors. This clone came up many times. Via MiXCR, TCRdb re-called the PCR reads. This table has over 30,000 clones, around 7.4% appearing once. The entire patient cohort was treatment-naive prior to thyroid surgery. With 5 bases clipped from V and 4 bases from J, the junction kept 7 bases outside the gene matches. The CDR3 covers 15 residues. The germline gives CDR1 WSHSY, CDR2 SAAADI. This rearrangement joins TRBV10-2 to TRBJ2-7, with 11 bases fitting TRBD1. This clonotype originated in a female donor with papillary thyroid cancer or a benign thyroid nodule (not recorded which). Some clones in this sample may be carry-over from other donors' samples. Sample: blood. For the CDR3, the DNA is TGCGCCAGCAGTTCCCCGGACAGGGGGCTGTACGAGCAGTACTTC. Encoded protein: CASSSPDRGLYEQYF.